These 9 T cell receptor beta chains were sequenced from one sample in a study of radiotherapy plus CTLA-4 blockade in lung cancer. TCRdb keeps only in-frame clones here, not all; method: immunoSEQ multiplex PCR. In the table there are about 62,000 clones, 70% to 80% of which are singletons. Sequencing was performed on peripheral blood, taken from a patient treated with radiotherapy plus ipilimumab. The receptor set was obtained from a human donor with non-small cell lung cancer who had a complete response to radiotherapy plus ipilimumab.

The chain joins TRBV27 to TRBJ2-3; the D gene is possibly TRBD1 (6 bases). This CDR3 is built from 14 residues. V was shortened by 3 bases and J by 4 bases, with 11 bases between the two germline ends. Germline CDR1 MNHEY, CDR2 SMNVEV (reference sequence). CDR3 bases: TGTGCCAGCAGTTTTCGGCAGGGGCCAGATACGCAGTATTTT. Translation: CASSFRQGPDTQYF.

The chain combines TRBV18 with TRBJ2-1; possibly TRBD2 for D (7 bases). This CDR3 is 15 amino acids long. Trimming shortened V by 3 bases and J by 7 bases, and 16 bases separated the two germline ends. Germline V gene lookup returns CDR1 KGHSH and CDR2 LQKENI. The DNA of the CDR3 is TGTGCCAGCTCACCTCCGGGGGGCGCGGTAAATGAGCAGTTCTTC. Its protein is CASSPPGGAVNEQFF.

The chain links TRBV4-1 to TRBJ2-3; no clear D gene. The CDR3 has 16 residues. V lost 0 bases and J 0 bases, leaving 10 bases between the germline ends. Germline values: CDR1 MGHRA, CDR2 YSYEKL. This CDR3 reads CASSQDPPGSTDTQYF. The CDR3 region has the DNA TGCGCCAGCAGCCAAGACCCCCCGGGTAGCACAGATACGCAGTATTTT.

The V gene is TRBV11-2, the J gene TRBJ1-2; weak D call: TRBD1 (6 bases). CDR1 is SGHAT, CDR2 FQNNGV, per germline. The V and J ends lost 1 base and 4 bases respectively, with 7 bases between them. The CDR3 has 13 amino acids. The CDR3 reads CASSLGGGYGYTF. The CDR3 nucleotides read TGTGCCAGCAGCTTAGGAGGGGGCTATGGCTACACCTTC.

This chain connects TRBV2 to TRBJ2-5; D might be TRBD2 (5 bases). The CDR3 totals 14 residues. Germline assignment: CDR1 SNHLY and CDR2 FYNNEI. The germline V and J ends were trimmed by 10 bases and 5 bases, with 20 bases remaining between them. CDR3 sequence: CATSRLRVGETQYF. The CDR3 DNA is TGTGCCACCTCCCGGCTGAGGGTCGGTGAGACCCAGTACTTC.

V and J are TRBV18 and TRBJ1-1; 7 bases are a match to TRBD1. V was pared by 3 bases and J by 1 base, with 5 bases of the junction left unmatched. Germline V CDR1 and CDR2: KGHSH, LQKENI. The CDR3 covers 15 residues. CDR3 sequence (DNA): TGTGCCAGCTCACCCGGGACAGTTCGGAACACTGAAGCTTTCTTT. It is translated as CASSPGTVRNTEAFF.

The chain is built from TRBV7-2 and TRBJ2-2, with a weak D call TRBD2 (5 bases). Looked up from germline, CDR1 is SGHTA and CDR2 is FQGNSA. V was clipped by 4 bases and J by 10 bases, with 7 bases between them. The CDR3 sequence is 11 residues long. DNA for the CDR3: TGTGCCAGCAGCTCCGGGATGGAGCTGTTTTTT. It codes for CASSSGMELFF.

This chain joins TRBV7-9 and TRBJ2-6; a weak D match, TRBD1 (5 bases). The V gene's germline CDR1 is SEHNR and CDR2 FQNEAQ (reference sequence). CDR3 length equals 16 residues. The V end was cut by 7 bases, the J end by 0 bases, with 13 bases between. CDR3 protein: CASNRLQASGANVLTF. CDR3 sequence (DNA): TGTGCCAGCAACCGATTACAGGCCTCTGGGGCCAACGTCCTGACTTTC.

The chain couples TRBV5-1 to TRBJ2-2; D remains ambiguous. Trimming took 4 bases from V and 6 from J, leaving 7 bases between them. Germline lookup yields CDR1 SGHRS and CDR2 YFSETQ. CDR3 length: 12 residues. CDR3 sequence: CASSQRPGELFF. The CDR3 region has the DNA TGCGCCAGCAGCCAGCGACCCGGGGAGCTGTTTTTT. The full variable domain, its missing parts supplied by reference TRBV5-1 and TRBJ2-2, is KAGVTQTPRYLIKTRGQQVTLSCSPISGHRSVSWYQQTPGQGLQFLFEYFSETQRNKGNFPGRFSGRQFSNSRSEMNVSTLELGDSALYLCASSQRPGELFFGEGSRLTVL.